This T cell receptor beta chain stems from a study of T cells in tuberculosis. Study details: T cells were selected with CD1B tetramers loaded with glucose monomycolate.

Thawed, overnight-rested PBMC were stained with GMM-loaded CD1B tetramer, viability dye and anti-CD3, then sorted. The CD1B tetramers carried C32 glucose monomycolate purified from Rhodococcus equi. PBMC for tetramer sorting were first depleted of CD14-expressing monocytes. Study-wide results and limits: The stringent gate may have excluded weak CD1B-GMM tetramer binders.

Clones were read by immunoSEQ multiplex PCR, and TCRdb kept only the in-frame ones, dropping some. The sample shows 50,000 or so clones, over 75% of them seen only once. CDR3 size: 13 residues. Germline-derived CDR1 and CDR2 are SGHRS and YFSETQ. The junction had 10 bases not matched to a gene; V was cut back by 3 bases and J by 10 bases. Sequenced material: CD1b-GMM tetramer-negative cells sorted from PBMCs. This receptor was identified in an adult woman with latent tuberculosis. The chain is built from TRBV5-1 and TRBJ2-7; 7 nucleotides line up with TRBD1. CDR3 DNA: TGCGCCAGCAGCTCCGGACCGACAGGGTTCCAGTACTTC. It codes for CASSSGPTGFQYF.